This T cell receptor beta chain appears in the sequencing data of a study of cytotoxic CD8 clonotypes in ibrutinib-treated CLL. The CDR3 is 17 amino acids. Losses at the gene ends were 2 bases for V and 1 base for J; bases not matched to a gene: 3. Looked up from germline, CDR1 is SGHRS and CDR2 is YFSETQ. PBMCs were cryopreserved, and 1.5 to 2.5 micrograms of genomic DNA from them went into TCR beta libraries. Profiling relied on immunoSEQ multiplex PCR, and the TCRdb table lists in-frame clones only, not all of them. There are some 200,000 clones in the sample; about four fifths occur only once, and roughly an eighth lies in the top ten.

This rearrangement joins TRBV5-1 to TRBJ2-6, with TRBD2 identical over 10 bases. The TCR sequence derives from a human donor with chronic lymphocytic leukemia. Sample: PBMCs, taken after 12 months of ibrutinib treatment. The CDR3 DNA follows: TGCGCCAGCAGCTTTACTAGCGGGGAATCTGGGGCCAACGTCCTGACTTTC. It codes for CASSFTSGESGANVLTF.